These 27 T cell receptor beta chains came from one sample sequenced in a study of blood T cell repertoires in COVID-19. This table comes from immunoSEQ multiplex PCR, and its TCRdb copy is limited to in-frame clones, with some not included. The table records 150,000 to 200,000 clones, about 81% of them present only once. Sample: peripheral blood. Receptor source: a human donor in a cohort sampled during active COVID-19.

The DNA for the CDR3 is TGTGCCAGCAGCTTAGGGGACAGGGGGGAACAGCCCCAGCATTTT. Protein: CASSLGDRGEQPQHF. The chain recombines TRBV11-2 with TRBJ1-5, with 11 bases fitting TRBD1. This CDR3 has 15 residues. Germline V gene lookup returns CDR1 SGHAT and CDR2 FQNNGV. V shed 1 base, J shed 7 bases, and the junction held 3 bases outside the gene matches.

V and J are TRBV20-1 and TRBJ2-7; D uncertain. The germline V gene has CDR1 DFQATT and CDR2 SNEGSKA (reference sequence). Trimming stripped 3 bases from V and 0 bases from J, with 18 bases between. The CDR3 is 16 residues long. This CDR3 reads CSASQYQTRSSYEQYF. In DNA form, the CDR3 reads TGCAGTGCTAGTCAATATCAGACACGCAGCTCCTACGAGCAGTACTTC.

The chain combines TRBV6-6 with TRBJ2-5; 11 nucleotides agree with TRBD1. This CDR3 is built from 22 residues. Germline CDR1 is MNHNY and CDR2 is SVGAGI (reference sequence). Trimming at V came to 6 bases and at J to 4 bases, leaving 28 bases not matched to a gene. In DNA form, the CDR3 reads TGTGCCAGCAGCTCACGGACAGGGGGCAGTGGTTCTAGCGGGACGCCTCCAGAGACCCAGTACTTC. This gives the protein CASSSRTGGSGSSGTPPETQYF.

The genes are TRBV9 and TRBJ2-3, with 8 bases lining up with TRBD2. From germline, CDR1 is SGDLS and CDR2 YYNGEE. V dropped 1 base and J dropped 2; count of bases not matched to a gene: 6. The CDR3 runs to 16 residues. Here the CDR3 reads CASSVSREGPTDTQYF. CDR3 bases: TGTGCCAGCAGCGTATCCCGGGAGGGCCCCACAGATACGCAGTATTTT.

The rearrangement uses TRBV11-2 and TRBJ2-3; the D gene is possibly TRBD2 (7 bases). Trimming pared 5 bases from V and 7 bases from J, leaving 16 bases between. CDR1 SGHAT and CDR2 FQNNGV come from the germline V gene. This CDR3 region has 14 residues. The CDR3 DNA follows: TGTGCCAGCAGCGCCACGGGGGGCCGATATACGCAGTATTTT. Encoded protein: CASSATGGRYTQYF.

The gene calls are TRBV27 and TRBJ1-5; 9 nucleotides line up with TRBD1. V gave up 6 bases and J gave up 3 bases; unmatched junction bases: 6. Per germline, CDR1 MNHEY and CDR2 SMNVEV (reference sequence). The CDR3 is made up of 15 amino acids. The DNA for the CDR3 is TGTGCCAGCAGGCAAAACAGGGGGCTCAATCAGCCCCAGCATTTT. Protein sequence: CASRQNRGLNQPQHF.

The chain has TRBV6-2 or TRBV6-3 and TRBJ1-1; D ambiguous. Trimming left V 0 bases short and J 1 base short, with 12 bases between. Germline V gene lookup returns CDR1 MNHEY and CDR2 SVGEGT. The CDR3 covers 16 residues. The CDR3 DNA is TGTGCCAGCAGTTACTCGATCATTCAGTCGAACACTGAAGCTTTCTTT. This encodes CASSYSIIQSNTEAFF.

The rearrangement links TRBV19 to TRBJ1-6, with 7 bases identical to TRBD1. The CDR3 covers 15 residues. Germline assignment: CDR1 LNHDA and CDR2 SQIVND (reference sequence). J was trimmed by 7 bases and V by 5 bases; bases with no gene match: 8. CDR3 amino acids: CASSPATGPNSPLHF. The CDR3 DNA reads TGTGCCAGTAGTCCTGCGACAGGGCCCAATTCACCCCTCCACTTT.

This clone occurred a few times. The CDR3 is CAISSGFTGELFF. The CDR3, as DNA: TGTGCCATCAGTAGCGGATTCACCGGGGAGCTGTTTTTT. V gene TRBV10-3 combines with J gene TRBJ2-2; maybe TRBD2 (5 bases). The CDR3 runs 13 residues. CDR1 and CDR2 (germline): ENHRY, SYGVKD. The V end lost 5 bases, the J end lost 4 bases, and 8 bases lay between the germline ends.

This rearrangement joins TRBV7-8 to TRBJ2-1; possible D gene TRBD2, 6 bases. Germline CDR1 is SGHVS and CDR2 is FQNEAQ. V was shortened by 5 bases and J by 10 bases, with 24 bases between the two germline ends. The CDR3 extends over 16 amino acids. CDR3 protein: CASSAWDLPSRMEQFF. CDR3 DNA sequence: TGTGCCAGCAGCGCCTGGGACTTACCCTCAAGGATGGAGCAGTTCTTC.

CDR3 in amino acids: CASSPGVAYNSPLHF. The CDR3 DNA follows: TGTGCCAGTAGTCCGGGGGTAGCCTATAATTCACCCCTCCACTTT. V gene TRBV19 combines with J gene TRBJ1-6; tentatively, D is TRBD1 (5 bases). Germline V gene sequence: CDR1 LNHDA, CDR2 SQIVND (reference sequence). The CDR3 is 15 residues long. The V and J ends lost 5 bases and 2 bases respectively, with 10 bases between them.

This rearrangement joins TRBV28 to TRBJ1-4; 8 nucleotides align to TRBD1. Germline V gene sequence: CDR1 MDHEN, CDR2 SYDVKM. This CDR3 is 14 amino acids long. Trimming at V came to 5 bases and at J to 7 bases, leaving 6 bases not matched to a gene. The chain's CDR3 is CASSLQGVAEKLFF. The CDR3 DNA is TGTGCCAGCAGTCTACAGGGGGTAGCTGAAAAACTGTTTTTT.

V and J are TRBV2 and TRBJ2-3; D is perhaps TRBD2 (6 bases). V was pared by 5 bases and J by 0 bases, with 12 bases between. Germline V gene sequence: CDR1 SNHLY, CDR2 FYNNEI. This CDR3 region has 15 residues. CDR3 residues: CASSNLGGSTDTQYF. The CDR3 DNA sequence: TGTGCCAGCAGTAACCTCGGGGGAAGCACAGATACGCAGTATTTT.

The rearrangement uses TRBV9 and TRBJ2-5; D is unclear. The CDR3 runs 14 residues. Germline CDR1 is SGDLS and CDR2 is YYNGEE. Trimming removed 0 bases at V and 5 bases at J, with 11 bases between. The CDR3 reads CASSVATGSETQYF. Here the CDR3 DNA reads TGTGCCAGCAGCGTAGCTACTGGTTCGGAGACCCAGTACTTC.

The rearrangement links TRBV6-6 to TRBJ1-3; weak D call: TRBD1 (6 bases). Trimming stripped 6 bases from V and 4 bases from J, with 13 bases between. The CDR3 spans 14 residues. The germline V gene has CDR1 MNHNY and CDR2 SVGAGI (reference sequence). The CDR3 bases are TGTGCCAGCAGCCAACAGGGTTTCGGAAACACCATATATTTT. It codes for CASSQQGFGNTIYF.

The rearrangement links TRBV7-9 to TRBJ2-1; TRBD1 is a possible D gene (5 bases). The CDR3 is made up of 16 amino acids. V was trimmed by 2 bases and J by 3 bases, leaving 14 bases between them. Per the germline V gene, CDR1 is SEHNR and CDR2 is FQNEAQ (reference sequence). Here the CDR3 reads CASSLTGVNHYNEQFF. CDR3 in DNA: TGTGCCAGCAGCTTAACAGGAGTCAACCACTACAATGAGCAGTTCTTC.

In regard to this clone: This may be a read error, as it is one base from a much larger clone. The J gene is TRBJ1-1, the V gene TRBV2; no reliable D call. Trimming left V 2 bases short and J 0 bases short, with 4 bases between. This CDR3 has 13 residues. Germline V CDR1 and CDR2: SNHLY, FYNNEI. The CDR3 nucleotides read TGTGCCAGCAGTGAACAGGTGAACACTGAAGCTTTCTTT. It yields the protein CASSEQVNTEAFF.

This rearrangement joins TRBV7-8 to TRBJ2-1; 8 nucleotides agree with TRBD2. CDR1 SGHVS and CDR2 FQNEAQ come from the germline V gene. The length of the CDR3 is 15 residues. Trimming took 1 base from V and 10 from J; bases not matched to a gene: 9. CDR3 DNA: TGTGCCAGCAGCTTAGTTTTGAAAGCGGGGGCCGAGCAGTTCTTC. Translated, it gives CASSLVLKAGAEQFF. The whole variable domain, filled in from reference TRBV7-8 and TRBJ2-1, reads GAGVSQSPRYKVAKRGQDVALRCDPISGHVSLFWYQQALGQGPEFLTYFQNEAQLDKSGLPSDRFFAERPEGSVSTLKIQRTQQEDSAVYLCASSLVLKAGAEQFFGPGTRLTVL.

The CDR3, as DNA: TGTGCCAGCAGCCCAGGGACGGGAGTCTATCAGCCCCAGCATTTT. Residues: CASSPGTGVYQPQHF. This chain uses TRBV5-8 with TRBJ1-5, with D tentatively TRBD1 (5 bases). The germline CDR1 and CDR2 sequences are SGHTS and YDEGEE. The CDR3 extends over 15 amino acids. V was trimmed by 4 bases and J by 5 bases, leaving 16 bases between them.

This clone was seen a single time. The chain joins TRBV4-1 to TRBJ2-3; D not resolved. Between the trimmed V and J ends, which lost 0 bases and 4 bases, there was a span of 11 bases. CDR1 and CDR2 (germline): MGHRA, YSYEKL. The CDR3 contains 15 residues. The CDR3 protein is CASSQDIGLSDTQYF. The CDR3 DNA sequence: TGCGCCAGCAGCCAAGATATCGGGTTATCAGATACGCAGTATTTT.

The chain carries TRBV15 and TRBJ2-7, with TRBD1 identical over 10 bases. Trimming cost V 1 base and J 3 bases; bases outside gene matches: 3. The CDR3 has 15 residues. Germline V CDR1 and CDR2: LNHNV, YYDKDF (reference sequence). This CDR3 reads CATSRARTGGYEQYF. CDR3 in DNA: TGTGCCACCAGCAGAGCCAGGACAGGGGGCTACGAGCAGTACTTC.

The rearrangement joins TRBV12-5 to TRBJ2-1, with 11 bases aligning to TRBD2. The CDR3 is 17 amino acids. J lost 4 bases, V lost 7 bases, and 12 bases had no gene match. Germline CDR1 is LGHNT and CDR2 is FRNRAP. The CDR3 here is CASALRRLAGGYNEQFF. DNA of the CDR3: TGTGCTAGTGCCTTGCGTAGGCTAGCGGGAGGATACAATGAGCAGTTCTTC. Using reference TRBV12-5 and TRBJ2-1 for the parts outside the CDR3, the full variable domain is DARVTQTPRHKVTEMGQEVTMRCQPILGHNTVFWYRQTMMQGLELLAYFRNRAPLDDSGMPKDRFSAEMPDATLATLKIQPSEPRDSAVYFCASALRRLAGGYNEQFFGPGTRLTVL.

The chain uses TRBV3-1 (or the pseudogene TRBV3-2) and TRBJ2-7; D might be TRBD2 (6 bases). This CDR3 region has 16 residues. The V gene lost 1 base and the J gene lost 0 bases, with 13 bases spanning the gap. Germline V CDR1 and CDR2: LGHDT, YNNKEL (reference sequence). DNA of the CDR3: TGTGCCAGCAGCCAAGCGGGTAGGAGGGGCTCCTACGAGCAGTACTTC. Its translation is CASSQAGRRGSYEQYF.

V and J are TRBV30 and TRBJ2-7, with a weak D call TRBD2 (5 bases). Germline values: CDR1 GTSNPN, CDR2 SVGIG (reference sequence). V was pared by 2 bases and J by 0 bases, with 11 bases between. CDR3 length: 14 amino acids. The CDR3 here is CAWSWTASSYEQYF. DNA for the CDR3: TGTGCCTGGAGTTGGACTGCCAGCTCCTACGAGCAGTACTTC.

This chain connects TRBV24-1 to TRBJ2-7, with a possible D match to TRBD1 (6 bases). V lost 2 bases and J 3 bases, leaving 10 bases between the germline ends. Germline CDR1 is KGHDR and CDR2 is SFDVKD. The CDR3 runs to 14 residues. This chain's CDR3 is CATSDWVGGYEQYF. The CDR3 DNA sequence: TGTGCCACCAGTGATTGGGTAGGGGGCTACGAGCAGTACTTC.

The V and J genes are TRBV11-2 and TRBJ1-1, with 9 bases that match TRBD1. CDR3 length: 14 amino acids. Per germline, CDR1 SGHAT and CDR2 FQNNGV. J lost 6 bases, V lost 5 bases, and 7 bases had no gene match. Here the CDR3 DNA reads TGTGCCAGCAGCATCGAGGGACAGGGCGCTGAAGCTTTCTTT. It translates to CASSIEGQGAEAFF.

This sequence joins TRBV7-2 and TRBJ2-3; 10 bases fit TRBD2. V trimming: 3 bases; J trimming: 2 bases; junction bases outside the gene matches: 11. This CDR3 contains 18 residues. The germline V gene encodes CDR1 SGHTA and CDR2 FQGNSA. The CDR3 region has the DNA TGTGCCAGCAGCTTTCTAGCGGGAGTGGTTTCCAACACAGATACGCAGTATTTT. Translating gives CASSFLAGVVSNTDTQYF.